This TCR beta chain was sequenced during a study of shared clonotypes between healthy human individuals (TCRdb year 2020). Concerning the study at large: The cohort comprised two women and three men aged 18 to 49 years. To increase sequencing depth and limit assay-specific biases, different laboratories used diverse techniques to prepare libraries and sequence TCR repertoires. Per donor, leukapheresis produced somewhere between about 0.9 and 9.5 billion PBMCs. To estimate repertoire size and how much clonotype sharing occurs between individuals, the study deeply sequenced the blood TCR repertoires of a handful of healthy adults. Per donor, three plates each were used for CD4 naive and CD4 memory, two for CD8 naive, and one for CD8 memory.

Using the deep immunoSEQ assay, TCR CDR3 regions were amplified from genomic DNA by multiplex PCR. Extracted genomic DNA from each cell subset was distributed evenly across all wells of several immunoSEQ 96-well plates, and each plate was treated as a replicate. Each replicate PCR for sorted subsets received roughly 0.2 ug genomic DNA, equal to roughly 30,000 T cell genomes. Purified libraries were quantified with a Qubit 3.0 fluorometer, sized on a Bioanalyzer 2100, and re-quantified with the KAPA Library Quantification kit. Every immunoSEQ 96-well plate was sequenced on a separate single-read 150-cycle Illumina NextSeq 550 flow cell. Regarding the original processing steps: Because only junctional sequences without quality scores were contained in the immunoSEQ output, filtering matching that applied to full-length reads could not be performed. To assign V/J genes and CDR3, sequences were annotated using PyIR, a Python wrapper for IgBLAST v1.9, with IMGT germline references. Reads were filtered out if the reads had weak V/J assignments (E-value above 1e-6), no CDR3, stop codons, out-of-frame junctions, or ambiguous translated residues. V3J clonotypes were defined as sequences sharing an identical inferred V gene, J gene, and CDR3 amino acid sequence. Percentage overlap between repertoires was calculated by dividing the number of shared unique clonotypes by the size of the smaller repertoire. Three approaches were used to assess repertoire richness: RTK rarefaction, the Chao1 estimator, and Recon v2.1 estimates of unobserved clonotypes. Generation probabilities were computed with OLGA for all TCRbeta clonotypes obtained by the gDNA method from several donors. In TCRdb, the immuneACCESS table is reduced to in-frame sequences with V and J assigned. These tables do not hold every clone; where another copy was compared, an unresolved V gene accounts for under half, and the others remain unexplained. The V and J calls and clone size were taken over from that table, and D and trimming were inferred from the DNA. The sample table holds about 530,000 clones, of which about 96% were seen once. The ten largest clonotypes hold approximately 0.062% of the sample.

The donors were healthy, HIV-negative adults with no recently reported acute infections or vaccinations. All donors were Caucasian adults living in Nashville, Tennessee, USA. Magnetic negative selection was used to enrich CD4+ T cells, after which naive cells were positively selected on CD45RA and the negative fraction became the memory subset. After blood collection by leukapheresis, PBMCs were isolated using Ficoll-Histopaque density gradient centrifugation and then cryopreserved in the vapor phase of liquid nitrogen. Purity and quantity of every magnetically sorted T cell population were checked by analytical flow cytometry. Each sorted fraction had its genomic DNA isolated and then quantified by UV absorbance on a Nanodrop 2000c. Summary of the overall study and its limitations: Naive subsets generally had larger estimated clonotype richness than memory subsets did. Sampling was restricted to blood, and TCR repertoires in tissues likely differ from the TCR repertoires found in blood. Because the study included only a small number of donors, the genetic and exposure-history diversity represented was limited. Across a few donors, approximately 4.6% of naive CD4, 3.5% of naive CD8, around 2.5% of memory CD4, and 0.3% to 0.45% of memory CD8 clonotypes were shared. Rarefaction of sorted-subset datasets indicated incomplete sequencing despite the large sequencing depth. Compared with non-shared clonotypes, the clonotypes found in all four sorted-subset donors had higher generation probabilities. Pairwise subsampling led to the expectation that sequencing depth would affect the degree of clonotype sharing among donors.

This clone was observed once. The specificity of this receptor is unknown. No much larger clone exists at a distance of one base, and base qualities are not known. The specimen sequenced was naive CD4+ T cells sorted from blood. The cell subset or site label, read with the paper, signifies: CD45RA+ positively selected. This TCR was sampled from a woman aged 25 to 39 in good health.

The CDR3: CASSSDRAETQYF. In nucleotides, the sequence is TGTGCCAGCAGCTCCGACAGGGCGGAGACCCAGTACTTC. Recombination linked TRBV5-4 to TRBJ2-5; 7 nucleotides in the junction match TRBD1. CDR1 SGHNT and CDR2 YYREEE were looked up in the germline V gene (reference sequence). The V end gives up 3 bases and the J end 5 bases, leaving 4 bases in the junction not matched to a gene. Reading from cysteine to phenylalanine, the CDR3 counts 13 amino acids. Solely the CDR3 DNA is kept, with 39 bases framed from the first base.